The present TCR beta chain was sequenced within a study of cytomegalovirus exposure and HLA in healthy donors listed by TCRdb under 2017. For the study in its entirety: According to a later analysis, one platform produced both the 120 validation repertoires and the roughly 660 repertoires of the first cohort. A separate validation cohort of approximately 120 different subjects was used in addition to the approximately 700-subject first cohort. To predict cytomegalovirus infection status, the study combined high-throughput TCR immunosequencing, statistical association of individual TCRs with disease status, and machine learning. The aim of the study was to test whether cataloging public T cell receptors could identify signatures of past pathogen exposure. Paper-wide results and their limitations: The classifier was reported to diagnose cytomegalovirus status with high specificity and sensitivity in both the original cohort and the validation cohort. All 120 or so repertoires were used to score co-occurrence in the validation cohort in a later analysis, because that analysis had no HLA typing for the cohort. The authors suggested that the approach could potentially be extended to other disease states and immunological phenotypes. A few of the identified cytomegalovirus-associated TCR beta chains were confirmed in vitro to be specific for cytomegalovirus antigens. Most TCR sequences were observed very rarely across donors, whereas some public TCRs were present in many individuals. In the study, some 160 TCR beta chains were listed as associated with cytomegalovirus. Of the cluster scores, approximately 95% were above 0 in a later analysis, which found that TCRs clustered in the first cohort also tended to co-occur in the 95 to 150 validation repertoires.

As to this clone: The antigen this receptor binds is unknown. Base qualities were left out, and no much larger clone turns up one base away.

The library was produced with the immunoSEQ multiplex PCR assay. The source study handled its data this way. A statistical classification framework was built for diagnosing cytomegalovirus status from the catalog of TCR beta chain sequences. TCRdb took this table from immuneACCESS and kept in-frame rearrangements with V and J called. Such tables lack part of the clones; where checked against another copy, unresolved V genes explain under half of the gap, and the rest is unexplained. V and J calls and clone size are copied from that table; D and trimming were computed from the DNA. This sample holds around 60,000 clones; about 90% were observed only once. The top ten clonotypes cover over 1% of the sample. For CDR1 and CDR2, the germline V gene lists SGDLS and YYNGEE. The CDR3 numbers 13 residues from cysteine through phenylalanine. CDR3 DNA is the only sequence kept; it has 39 bases, read in frame from the first base. V gives up 0 bases and J gives up 4 bases, and the segment between their germline ends measures 6 bases.

Donors formed part of the validation cohort, which comprised 120 subjects and was distinct from the first cohort of several hundred subjects. This sequence originates from a young woman in good health and CMV-seronegative. Recombination linked TRBV9 to TRBJ2-3; there is no confident call for the D gene. Sequenced material: PBMCs. The CDR3 has the sequence CASSVASPDTQYF. At the DNA level, the sequence is TGTGCCAGCAGCGTAGCTAGTCCAGATACGCAGTATTTT.